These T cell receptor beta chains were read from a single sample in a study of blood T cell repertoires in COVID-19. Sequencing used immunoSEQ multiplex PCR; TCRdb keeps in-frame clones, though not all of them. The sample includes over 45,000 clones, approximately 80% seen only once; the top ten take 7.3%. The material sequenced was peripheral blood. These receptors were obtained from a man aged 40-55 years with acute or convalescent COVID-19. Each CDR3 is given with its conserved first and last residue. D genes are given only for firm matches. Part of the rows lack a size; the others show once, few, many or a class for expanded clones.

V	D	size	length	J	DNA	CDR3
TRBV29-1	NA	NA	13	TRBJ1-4	TGCAGCGCCGCAAGGGGCATTAATGAAAAACTGTTTTTT	CSAARGINEKLFF
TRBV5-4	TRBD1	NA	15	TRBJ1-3	TGTGCCAGCAGCTTGGAAGGGGGCCGGGGAAACACCATATATTTT	CASSLEGGRGNTIYF
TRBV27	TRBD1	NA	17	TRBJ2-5	TGTGCCAGCAGTTCACCCCCTAGGGCAGGGGGTCAAGAGACCCAGTACTTC	CASSSPPRAGGQETQYF
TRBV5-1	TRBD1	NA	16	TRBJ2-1	TGCGCCAGCAGTTCAACCGGGACAGGGAAATACAATGAGCAGTTCTTC	CASSSTGTGKYNEQFF
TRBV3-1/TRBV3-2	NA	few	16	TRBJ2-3	TGTGCCAGCAGCCAAGCCAGGCAGATTCGCACAGATACGCAGTATTTT	CASSQARQIRTDTQYF
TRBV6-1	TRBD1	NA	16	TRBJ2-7	TGTGCCAGCAGTGAGCCGGACAGGGGGCTGAAATACGAGCAGTACTTC	CASSEPDRGLKYEQYF
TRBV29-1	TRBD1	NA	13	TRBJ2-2	TGCAGCGTTGATCGGCAGGGGGCCCGGGAGCTGTTTTTT	CSVDRQGARELFF
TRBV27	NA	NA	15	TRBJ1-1	TGTGCCAGCAGTTTAGGGTCGAACAGGAACACTGAAGCTTTCTTT	CASSLGSNRNTEAFF
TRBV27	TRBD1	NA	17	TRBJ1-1	TGTGCCAGCAGTCTGGTACAGGGGGCCCTTCTCTCGGGGGGAGCTTTCTTT	CASSLVQGALLSGGAFF
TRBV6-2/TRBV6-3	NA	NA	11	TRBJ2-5	TGTGCCAGCAGTCCCGGGGAGACCCAGTACTTC	CASSPGETQYF
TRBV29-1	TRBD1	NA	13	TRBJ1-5	TGCAGCGTTTCACAGGGGGCGCGTCAGCCCCAGCATTTT	CSVSQGARQPQHF
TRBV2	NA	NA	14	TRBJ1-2	TGTGCCAGCAGGGGTCGGGGGGGGCGCTATGGCTACACCTTC	CASRGRGGRYGYTF
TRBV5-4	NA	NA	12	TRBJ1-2	TGTGCCAGCAGACGAGCGGGGGTTGGCTACACCTTC	CASRRAGVGYTF
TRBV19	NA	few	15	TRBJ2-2	TGTGCCAGTAGCCATGCTCGGGGATACACCGGGGAGCTGTTTTTT	CASSHARGYTGELFF
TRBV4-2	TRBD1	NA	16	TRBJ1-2	TGTGCCAGCAGCCCAGTATTGGGACAGGGGTTGTATGGCTACACCTTC	CASSPVLGQGLYGYTF
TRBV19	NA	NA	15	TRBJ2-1	TGTGCCTCGATGGGAATCGGGGTCTCCTACAATGAGCAGTTCTTC	CASMGIGVSYNEQFF